The rows below give T cell receptor beta chains drawn from one sample of a study of T cell responses to AZD1222 COVID-19 vaccine. The table came from immunoSEQ multiplex PCR; TCRdb's copy has only in-frame clones and leaves some out. The sample yields fewer than 150,000 clones, over 85% seen once. This specimen was peripheral blood, taken on day 0 of AZD1222 vaccination. The receptor set was obtained from an adult in good health. CDR3s include the opening cysteine and the closing phenylalanine or tryptophan. Fields, in order: CDR3 length, clone size, J gene, D gene, V gene, CDR3 protein, CDR3 DNA. A D gene is named only where the DNA matches it firmly. Rows may omit the clone size; those that give it use once, few, many or a size class.

len: 15
abundance: .
j_gene: TRBJ1-5
d_gene: .
v_gene: TRBV28
CDR3aa: CASRENQGLYQPQHF
CDR3nt: TGTGCCAGCAGGGAGAATCAGGGCCTTTATCAGCCCCAGCATTTT

len: 15
abundance: once
j_gene: TRBJ1-2
d_gene: .
v_gene: TRBV6-5
CDR3aa: CASSWEGGVNYGYTF
CDR3nt: TGTGCCAGCAGTTGGGAAGGGGGGGTTAACTATGGCTACACCTTC

len: 15
abundance: .
j_gene: TRBJ1-2
d_gene: TRBD1
v_gene: TRBV28
CDR3aa: CASSFEGGAEHGYTF
CDR3nt: TGTGCCAGCAGTTTCGAAGGGGGCGCAGAACATGGCTACACCTTC

len: 15
abundance: .
j_gene: TRBJ1-6
d_gene: .
v_gene: TRBV5-4
CDR3aa: CASSPREGGNSPLHF
CDR3nt: TGTGCCAGCAGCCCCCGGGAGGGCGGTAATTCACCCCTCCACTTT

len: 15
abundance: .
j_gene: TRBJ2-5
d_gene: .
v_gene: TRBV5-1
CDR3aa: CASSLGPGLQETQYF
CDR3nt: TGCGCCAGCAGCTTGGGACCGGGGCTCCAGGAGACCCAGTACTTC

len: 15
abundance: few
j_gene: TRBJ2-2
d_gene: .
v_gene: TRBV4-3
CDR3aa: CASSQDSLNTGELFF
CDR3nt: TGCGCCAGCAGCCAAGATTCCTTGAACACCGGGGAGCTGTTTTTT

len: 14
abundance: .
j_gene: TRBJ1-2
d_gene: .
v_gene: TRBV3-1/TRBV3-2
CDR3aa: CASSQVAGTYGYTF
CDR3nt: TGTGCCAGCAGCCAAGTGGCTGGGACCTATGGCTACACCTTC

len: 13
abundance: once
j_gene: TRBJ2-1
d_gene: .
v_gene: TRBV11-2
CDR3aa: CASSFREYNEQFF
CDR3nt: TGTGCCAGCAGCTTTCGGGAGTACAATGAGCAGTTCTTC

len: 17
abundance: .
j_gene: TRBJ2-1
d_gene: TRBD2
v_gene: TRBV4-1
CDR3aa: CASSQTAASGSADEQFF
CDR3nt: TGCGCCAGCAGCCAGACTGCGGCTAGCGGGAGTGCCGATGAGCAGTTCTTC

len: 18
abundance: .
j_gene: TRBJ1-1
d_gene: .
v_gene: TRBV4-1
CDR3aa: CASSQVRPLQGMNTEAFF
CDR3nt: TGCGCCAGCAGCCAAGTTCGCCCCTTACAGGGAATGAACACTGAAGCTTTCTTT

len: 12
abundance: .
j_gene: TRBJ1-4
d_gene: .
v_gene: TRBV7-9
CDR3aa: CASQLDNEKLFF
CDR3nt: TGTGCCAGCCAGTTAGACAATGAAAAACTGTTTTTT

len: 15
abundance: .
j_gene: TRBJ1-1
d_gene: .
v_gene: TRBV7-9
CDR3aa: CASSPGLGDHTEAFF
CDR3nt: TGTGCCAGCAGCCCCGGATTGGGAGACCACACTGAAGCTTTCTTT

len: 14
abundance: .
j_gene: TRBJ1-3
d_gene: .
v_gene: TRBV7-9
CDR3aa: CASSFSSSGNTIYF
CDR3nt: TGTGCCAGCAGCTTTTCTTCCTCTGGAAACACCATATATTTT

len: 15
abundance: .
j_gene: TRBJ2-7
d_gene: TRBD1
v_gene: TRBV28
CDR3aa: CASSPDRDLTYEQYF
CDR3nt: TGTGCCAGCAGCCCAGACAGGGACCTCACCTACGAGCAGTACTTC

len: 14
abundance: once
j_gene: TRBJ2-3
d_gene: TRBD2
v_gene: TRBV7-8
CDR3aa: CASSIRDYADTQYF
CDR3nt: TGTGCCAGCAGCATCCGGGACTACGCAGATACGCAGTATTTT

len: 16
abundance: .
j_gene: TRBJ1-2
d_gene: TRBD1
v_gene: TRBV4-3
CDR3aa: CASSQASGTGVYGYTF
CDR3nt: TGCGCCAGCAGCCAAGCATCCGGGACAGGAGTATATGGCTACACCTTC

len: 12
abundance: .
j_gene: TRBJ2-1
d_gene: .
v_gene: TRBV6-2/TRBV6-3
CDR3aa: CASSYSYNEQFF
CDR3nt: TGTGCCAGCAGTTACTCCTACAATGAGCAGTTCTTC

len: 14
abundance: .
j_gene: TRBJ1-2
d_gene: .
v_gene: TRBV28
CDR3aa: CASSSPTGFDGYTF
CDR3nt: TGTGCCAGCAGCTCTCCCACAGGGTTCGACGGCTACACCTTC

len: 17
abundance: .
j_gene: TRBJ1-3
d_gene: .
v_gene: TRBV18
CDR3aa: CASSPYLEDGPGNTIYF
CDR3nt: TGTGCCAGCTCACCATATCTGGAAGACGGCCCTGGAAACACCATATATTTT

len: 14
abundance: .
j_gene: TRBJ1-5
d_gene: .
v_gene: TRBV6-5
CDR3aa: CASSTGRHNQPQHF
CDR3nt: TGTGCCAGCAGCACCGGACGGCACAATCAGCCCCAGCATTTT

len: 14
abundance: .
j_gene: TRBJ2-2
d_gene: .
v_gene: TRBV4-1
CDR3aa: CASRWTDNTGELFF
CDR3nt: TGCGCCAGCAGATGGACAGATAACACCGGGGAGCTGTTTTTT

len: 13
abundance: .
j_gene: TRBJ1-1
d_gene: .
v_gene: TRBV7-3
CDR3aa: CASSLIVAGEAFF
CDR3nt: TGTGCCAGCAGCTTAATCGTAGCAGGCGAAGCTTTCTTT

len: 12
abundance: .
j_gene: TRBJ2-5
d_gene: .
v_gene: TRBV29-1
CDR3aa: CSVSPGAETQYF
CDR3nt: TGCAGCGTAAGTCCCGGGGCGGAGACCCAGTACTTC

len: 17
abundance: .
j_gene: TRBJ2-5
d_gene: TRBD2
v_gene: TRBV10-3
CDR3aa: CAISSTSGRAGKETQYF
CDR3nt: TGTGCCATCAGCTCGACTAGCGGGAGGGCGGGGAAAGAGACCCAGTACTTC

len: 14
abundance: once
j_gene: TRBJ2-7
d_gene: TRBD1
v_gene: TRBV7-8
CDR3aa: CASSFRTGTYEQYF
CDR3nt: TGTGCCAGCAGCTTCAGGACAGGGACCTACGAGCAGTACTTC

len: 12
abundance: once
j_gene: TRBJ1-1
d_gene: .
v_gene: TRBV29-1
CDR3aa: CSVEATLSEAFF
CDR3nt: TGCAGCGTTGAAGCAACGCTAAGTGAAGCTTTCTTT

len: 21
abundance: .
j_gene: TRBJ1-5
d_gene: .
v_gene: TRBV4-3
CDR3aa: CASSQDRRKWGDKYSNQPQHF
CDR3nt: TGCGCCAGCAGCCAAGATCGGCGAAAGTGGGGGGACAAGTATAGCAATCAGCCCCAGCATTTT

len: 15
abundance: .
j_gene: TRBJ1-2
d_gene: .
v_gene: TRBV28
CDR3aa: CASSPYGTNLYGYTF
CDR3nt: TGTGCCAGCAGTCCTTATGGGACAAACCTTTATGGCTACACCTTC

len: 14
abundance: few
j_gene: TRBJ2-3
d_gene: .
v_gene: TRBV5-1
CDR3aa: CASSIQGVGDTQYF
CDR3nt: TGCGCCAGCAGCATCCAAGGGGTCGGAGATACGCAGTATTTT

len: 14
abundance: .
j_gene: TRBJ2-3
d_gene: TRBD2
v_gene: TRBV29-1
CDR3aa: CSVVAGSGPRTQYF
CDR3nt: TGCAGCGTAGTAGCGGGCTCAGGTCCCCGTACGCAGTATTTT

len: 14
abundance: once
j_gene: TRBJ2-2
d_gene: .
v_gene: TRBV5-1
CDR3aa: CASSLVQGTGELFF
CDR3nt: TGCGCCAGCAGCTTGGTACAGGGTACCGGGGAGCTGTTTTTT

len: 16
abundance: once
j_gene: TRBJ1-5
d_gene: .
v_gene: TRBV6-5
CDR3aa: CASSYARAGSNQPRHF
CDR3nt: TGTGCCAGCAGTTACGCCAGGGCAGGTTCCAATCAGCCCCGGCATTTT

len: 12
abundance: .
j_gene: TRBJ1-2
d_gene: .
v_gene: TRBV12-3/TRBV12-4
CDR3aa: CASSLNGRGYTF
CDR3nt: TGTGCCAGCAGTTTAAACGGCCGTGGCTACACCTTC

len: 16
abundance: .
j_gene: TRBJ1-2
d_gene: .
v_gene: TRBV14
CDR3aa: CASSRSGDNKIYGYTF
CDR3nt: TGTGCCAGCAGCCGCTCAGGCGACAATAAGATCTATGGCTACACCTTC

len: 14
abundance: .
j_gene: TRBJ1-6
d_gene: TRBD1
v_gene: TRBV2
CDR3aa: CASSYRGDNSPLHF
CDR3nt: TGTGCCAGCAGTTACAGGGGGGATAATTCACCCCTCCACTTT

len: 15
abundance: .
j_gene: TRBJ1-2
d_gene: TRBD1
v_gene: TRBV7-2
CDR3aa: CASSGRQGAVYGYTF
CDR3nt: TGTGCCAGCAGCGGCAGACAGGGGGCGGTCTATGGCTACACCTTC

len: 15
abundance: .
j_gene: TRBJ1-3
d_gene: .
v_gene: TRBV9
CDR3aa: CASSVGTSSGNTIYF
CDR3nt: TGTGCCAGCAGCGTAGGTACAAGCTCTGGAAACACCATATATTTT

len: 20
abundance: few
j_gene: TRBJ1-3
d_gene: .
v_gene: TRBV3-1/TRBV3-2
CDR3aa: CASSQAHHSAGTGYGNTIYF
CDR3nt: TGTGCCAGCAGCCAAGCCCATCATTCGGCCGGTACAGGGTATGGAAACACCATATATTTT

len: 15
abundance: .
j_gene: TRBJ2-5
d_gene: .
v_gene: TRBV24-1
CDR3aa: CATSDRGPLQETQYF
CDR3nt: TGTGCCACCAGTGACCGGGGACCGCTCCAAGAGACCCAGTACTTC

len: 14
abundance: .
j_gene: TRBJ1-2
d_gene: .
v_gene: TRBV19
CDR3aa: CASRNGRVSYGYTF
CDR3nt: TGTGCCAGTAGAAACGGCAGGGTATCGTATGGCTACACCTTC

len: 16
abundance: .
j_gene: TRBJ1-3
d_gene: .
v_gene: TRBV30
CDR3aa: CAWSMGHLVSGNTIYF
CDR3nt: TGTGCCTGGAGTATGGGGCACCTGGTCTCTGGAAACACCATATATTTT

len: 14
abundance: .
j_gene: TRBJ1-2
d_gene: .
v_gene: TRBV28
CDR3aa: CASSLSGSSGGYTF
CDR3nt: TGTGCCAGCAGTTTATCGGGTTCCTCGGGGGGCTACACCTTC

len: 14
abundance: .
j_gene: TRBJ1-1
d_gene: .
v_gene: TRBV19
CDR3aa: CASSPWTANTEAFF
CDR3nt: TGTGCCAGTAGTCCCTGGACGGCGAACACTGAAGCTTTCTTT

len: 14
abundance: .
j_gene: TRBJ1-4
d_gene: .
v_gene: TRBV7-9
CDR3aa: CASSQTGFNEKLFF
CDR3nt: TGTGCCAGCAGTCAGACAGGATTTAATGAAAAACTGTTTTTT